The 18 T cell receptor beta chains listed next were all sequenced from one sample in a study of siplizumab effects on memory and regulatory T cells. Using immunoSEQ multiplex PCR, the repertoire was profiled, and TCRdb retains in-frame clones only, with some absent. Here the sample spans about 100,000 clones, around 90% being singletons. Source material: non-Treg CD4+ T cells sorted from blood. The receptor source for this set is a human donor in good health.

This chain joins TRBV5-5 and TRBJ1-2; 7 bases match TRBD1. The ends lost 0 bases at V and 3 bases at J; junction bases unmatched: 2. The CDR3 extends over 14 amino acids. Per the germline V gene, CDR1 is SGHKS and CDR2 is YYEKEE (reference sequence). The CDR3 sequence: CASSLGQGDYGYTF. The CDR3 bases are TGTGCCAGCAGCTTGGGGCAGGGGGACTATGGCTACACCTTC. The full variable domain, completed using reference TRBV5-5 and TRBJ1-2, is DAGVTQSPTHLIKTRGQQVTLRCSPISGHKSVSWYQQVLGQGPQFIFQYYEKEERGRGNFPDRFSARQFPNYSSELNVNALLLGDSALYLCASSLGQGDYGYTFGSGTRLTVV.

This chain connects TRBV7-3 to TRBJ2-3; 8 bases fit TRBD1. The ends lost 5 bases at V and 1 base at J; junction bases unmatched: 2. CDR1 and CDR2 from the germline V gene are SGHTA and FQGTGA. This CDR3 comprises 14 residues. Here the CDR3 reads CASSTQGGTDTQYF. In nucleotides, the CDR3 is TGTGCCAGCAGCACACAGGGGGGCACAGATACGCAGTATTTT.

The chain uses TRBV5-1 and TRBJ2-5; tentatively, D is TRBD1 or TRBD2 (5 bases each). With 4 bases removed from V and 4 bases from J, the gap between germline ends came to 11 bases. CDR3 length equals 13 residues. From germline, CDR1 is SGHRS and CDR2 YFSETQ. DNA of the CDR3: TGCGCCAGCAGCACGGGACCACGAGAGACCCAGTACTTC. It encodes CASSTGPRETQYF.

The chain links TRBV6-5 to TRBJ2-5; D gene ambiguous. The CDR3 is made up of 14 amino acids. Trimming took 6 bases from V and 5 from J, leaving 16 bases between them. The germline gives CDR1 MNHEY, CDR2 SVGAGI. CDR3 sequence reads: CASSYTLEGETQYF. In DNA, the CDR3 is TGTGCCAGCAGCTACACCCTCGAAGGGGAGACCCAGTACTTC.

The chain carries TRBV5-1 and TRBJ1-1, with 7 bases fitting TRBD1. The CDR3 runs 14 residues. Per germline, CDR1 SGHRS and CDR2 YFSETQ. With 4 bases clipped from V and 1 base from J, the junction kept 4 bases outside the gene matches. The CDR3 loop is CASSGTVQNTEAFF. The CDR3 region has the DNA TGCGCCAGCAGCGGGACAGTCCAGAACACTGAAGCTTTCTTT.

This chain's CDR3 is CASSTQSGQPYNEQFF. Here the CDR3 DNA reads TGTGCCAGCAGTACCCAGTCCGGTCAACCCTACAATGAGCAGTTCTTC. The V call is TRBV6-6, the J call TRBJ2-1, with D uncertain. Trimming stripped 5 bases from V and 2 bases from J, with 16 bases between. CDR3 size: 16 residues. CDR1 and CDR2 (germline): MNHNY, SVGAGI (reference sequence).

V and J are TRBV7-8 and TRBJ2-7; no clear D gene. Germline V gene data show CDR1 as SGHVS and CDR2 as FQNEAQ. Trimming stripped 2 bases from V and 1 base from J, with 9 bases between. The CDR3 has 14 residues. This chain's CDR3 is CASSLWAESYEQYF. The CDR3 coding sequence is TGTGCCAGCAGCTTATGGGCAGAGTCCTACGAGCAGTACTTC.

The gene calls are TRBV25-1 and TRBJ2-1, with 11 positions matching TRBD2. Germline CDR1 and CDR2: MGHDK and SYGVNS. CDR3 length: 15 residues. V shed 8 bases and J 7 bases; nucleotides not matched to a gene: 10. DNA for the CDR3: TGTGCCAGCTCCAGACTAGCGGGAAGGGGGAATGAGCAGTTCTTC. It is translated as CASSRLAGRGNEQFF.

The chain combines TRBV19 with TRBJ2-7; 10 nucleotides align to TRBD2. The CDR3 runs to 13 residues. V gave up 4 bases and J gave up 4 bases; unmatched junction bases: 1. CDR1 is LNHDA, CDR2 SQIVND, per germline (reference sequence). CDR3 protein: CASSTTSGYEQYF. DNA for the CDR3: TGTGCCAGTAGTACGACTAGCGGGTACGAGCAGTACTTC. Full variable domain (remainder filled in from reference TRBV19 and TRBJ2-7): DGGITQSPKYLFRKEGQNVTLSCEQNLNHDAMYWYRQDPGQGLRLIYYSQIVNDFQKGDIAEGYSVSREKKESFPLTVTSAQKNPTAFYLCASSTTSGYEQYFGPGTRLTVT.

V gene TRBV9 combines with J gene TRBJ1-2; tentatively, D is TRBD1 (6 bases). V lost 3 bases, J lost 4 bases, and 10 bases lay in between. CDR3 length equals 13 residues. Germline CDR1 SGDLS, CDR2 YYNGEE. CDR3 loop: CASSDRVGYGYTF. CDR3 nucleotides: TGTGCCAGCAGCGACAGGGTCGGCTATGGCTACACCTTC.

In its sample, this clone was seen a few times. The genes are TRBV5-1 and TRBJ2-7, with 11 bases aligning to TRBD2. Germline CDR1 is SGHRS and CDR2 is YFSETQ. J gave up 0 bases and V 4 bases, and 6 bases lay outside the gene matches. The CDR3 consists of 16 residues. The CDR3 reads CASSLGTSGFSYEQYF. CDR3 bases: TGCGCCAGCAGCCTAGGGACTAGCGGTTTCTCCTACGAGCAGTACTTC.

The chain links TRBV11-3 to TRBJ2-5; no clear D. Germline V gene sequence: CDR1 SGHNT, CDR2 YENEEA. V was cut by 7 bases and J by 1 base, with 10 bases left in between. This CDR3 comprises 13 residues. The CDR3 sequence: CASKRALQETQYF. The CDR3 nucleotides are TGTGCCAGCAAACGGGCCCTCCAAGAGACCCAGTACTTC.

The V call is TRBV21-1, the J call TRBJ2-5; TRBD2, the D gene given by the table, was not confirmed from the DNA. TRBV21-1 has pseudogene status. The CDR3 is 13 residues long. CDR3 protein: CASHPRCQETQYF. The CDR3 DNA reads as TGTGCCAGTCATCCCCGGTGCCAAGAGACCCAGTACTTC.

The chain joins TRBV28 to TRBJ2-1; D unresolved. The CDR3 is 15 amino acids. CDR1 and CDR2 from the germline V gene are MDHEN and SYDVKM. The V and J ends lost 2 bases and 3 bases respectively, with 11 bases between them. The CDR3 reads CASSLIAAVYNEQFF. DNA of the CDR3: TGTGCCAGCAGTTTAATAGCCGCCGTCTACAATGAGCAGTTCTTC.

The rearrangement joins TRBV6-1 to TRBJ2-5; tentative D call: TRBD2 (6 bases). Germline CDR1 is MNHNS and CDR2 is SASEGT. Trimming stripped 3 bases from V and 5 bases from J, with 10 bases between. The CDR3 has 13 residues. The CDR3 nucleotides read TGTGCCAGCAGTGAGGCGGGGCAGGAGACCCAGTACTTC. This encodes CASSEAGQETQYF.

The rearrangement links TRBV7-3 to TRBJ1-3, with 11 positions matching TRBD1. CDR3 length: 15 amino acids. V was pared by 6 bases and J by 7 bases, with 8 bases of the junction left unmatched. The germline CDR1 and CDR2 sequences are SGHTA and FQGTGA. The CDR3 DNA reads TGTGCCAGCAGTAGGACAGGGGGCGTCGGCAACACCATATATTTT. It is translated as CASSRTGGVGNTIYF. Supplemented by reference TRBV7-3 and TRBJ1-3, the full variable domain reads GAGVSQTPSNKVTEKGKYVELRCDPISGHTALYWYRQSLGQGPEFLIYFQGTGAADDSGLPNDRFFAVRPEGSVSTLKIQRTERGDSAVYLCASSRTGGVGNTIYFGEGSWLTVV.

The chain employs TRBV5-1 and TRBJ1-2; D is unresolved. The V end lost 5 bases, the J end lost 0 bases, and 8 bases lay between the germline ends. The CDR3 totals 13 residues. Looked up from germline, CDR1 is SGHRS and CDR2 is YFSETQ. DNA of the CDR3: TGCGCCAGCAGGACACCTACTAACTATGGCTACACCTTC. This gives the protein CASRTPTNYGYTF.

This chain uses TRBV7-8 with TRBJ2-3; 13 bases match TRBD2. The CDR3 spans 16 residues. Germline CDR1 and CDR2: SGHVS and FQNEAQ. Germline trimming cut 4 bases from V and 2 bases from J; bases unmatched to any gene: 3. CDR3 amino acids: CASSSGTSGITDTQYF. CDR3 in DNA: TGTGCCAGCAGCTCCGGGACTAGCGGGATCACAGATACGCAGTATTTT. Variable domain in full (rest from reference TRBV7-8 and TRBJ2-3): GAGVSQSPRYKVAKRGQDVALRCDPISGHVSLFWYQQALGQGPEFLTYFQNEAQLDKSGLPSDRFFAERPEGSVSTLKIQRTQQEDSAVYLCASSSGTSGITDTQYFGPGTRLTVL.